This T cell receptor (beta chain) is from a study of regulatory T cells in long-lasting Graves disease. Findings and caveats of the study: Small sample size may have lowered accuracy. TRBV28, TRBJ1-2 and TRBJ2-5 were favored in persistent disease.

Library construction for TCR beta used iRepertoire HTBI primers and Arm-PCR of CDR3 regions. TCRdb passed the multiplex PCR reads through MiXCR, listing each CDR3 protein once. In the table there are about 220,000 distinct CDR3 sequences, roughly a fifth of which are singletons. This clonotype was detected many times. The antigen is undetermined. Time point noted: newly diagnosed GD, antithyroid drugs for less than 3 months. Construction of the TCR library relied on RNA isolated from PBMCs. Unmatched junction bases numbered 10, after V lost 5 bases and J lost 5 bases. CDR3 length: 15 residues. CDR1 MNHNS and CDR2 SASEGT come from the germline V gene. These data also featured in a second study, about T cells in Graves' hyperthyroidism and ophthalmopathy. That study reports: Ophthalmopathy prediction by the model preceded onset by a median approximately 5.9 months.

The TCR comes from a woman between 25 and 40 years old with Graves disease. The sample was peripheral blood mononuclear cells (PBMCs), taken at new diagnosis, from a patient treated with antithyroid drugs. J is TRBJ2-7 and V is TRBV6-1, with TRBD1 matching 9 bases. The CDR3 loop reads CASSTSGTGSHEQYF. The CDR3 DNA reads TGTGCCAGCAGTACCTCCGGGACAGGGTCCCACGAGCAGTACTTC.